Here is one T cell receptor (beta chain) with its context. The record originates from a study of control samples from healthy donors and cancer patients. The data were produced by immunoSEQ multiplex PCR, yet TCRdb's version contains in-frame clones alone and is incomplete. The sample includes hundreds of thousands of clones, over 75% of them seen just once. The CDR3 is made up of 17 amino acids. The chain joins TRBV21-1 to TRBJ1-5; the table's D call, TRBD1, has no DNA check behind it. TRBV21-1 is marked as a pseudogene. The source of this sequence is a man aged 40-55 years with head and neck cancer. Sample: PBMCs. In nucleotides, the CDR3 is TGTGCCAGCAGCAAAGCTCTCGGGACAGGGCCAAGCCAGCCCCAGCATTTT. This gives the protein CASSKALGTGPSQPQHF.